The rows below give T cell receptor beta chains drawn from one sample of a study of CD8+ T cells in alopecia areata. The table came from immunoSEQ multiplex PCR; TCRdb's copy has only in-frame clones and leaves some out. The table has more than 95,000 clones, approximately 90% seen once. The specimen comprised CD8+ T cells sorted from blood, sampled between weeks 30 and 35, from a patient treated with tofacitinib. These receptors were obtained from a human donor with alopecia areata. Both conserved end residues are part of each CDR3. Each record gives: V gene, D gene, J gene, clone size, CDR3 protein, CDR3 DNA. The D gene is left open where the match is weak. The size entry is marked missing in some rows and otherwise reads once, few, many or a size class.

>TRBV29-1|-|TRBJ2-1|few
CSVPKSTVGNYNEQFF
TGCAGCGTACCTAAATCAACAGTAGGGAACTACAATGAGCAGTTCTTC
>TRBV7-3|-|TRBJ2-6|-
CASSLSHALAGANVLTF
TGTGCCAGCAGCTTATCCCATGCCTTAGCTGGGGCCAACGTCCTGACTTTC
>TRBV4-1|TRBD1|TRBJ2-3|-
CASSQRGGTQYF
TGCGCCAGCAGCCAAAGAGGGGGCACGCAGTATTTT
>TRBV6-1|TRBD2|TRBJ2-3|-
CAISVDPGTSGGTDTQYF
TGTGCCATCAGTGTAGACCCCGGGACTAGCGGGGGGACAGATACGCAGTATTTT
>TRBV29-1|-|TRBJ1-2|once
CSVVPGAGGYTF
TGCAGCGTTGTGCCGGGGGCAGGTGGCTACACCTTC
>TRBV29-1|TRBD2|TRBJ2-1|-
CSGGLAGSYNEQFF
TGCAGCGGTGGACTAGCGGGTTCCTACAATGAGCAGTTCTTC
>TRBV29-1|-|TRBJ2-3|-
CSVVGTDTQYF
TGCAGCGTTGTTGGGACAGATACGCAGTATTTT
>TRBV9|-|TRBJ1-1|-
CASSPQGVNTEAFF
TGTGCCAGCAGCCCCCAAGGAGTGAACACTGAAGCTTTCTTT
>TRBV6-5|TRBD2|TRBJ2-2|-
CASSYRAGGNTGELFF
TGTGCCAGCAGTTACCGAGCGGGGGGGAACACCGGGGAGCTGTTTTTT
>TRBV10-1|-|TRBJ2-3|-
CASSEAREGDTQYF
TGCGCCAGCAGTGAGGCCAGGGAAGGAGATACGCAGTATTTT
>TRBV5-1|-|TRBJ2-5|-
CASRGLQETQYF
TGCGCCAGCCGTGGCCTACAAGAGACCCAGTACTTC
>TRBV5-4|TRBD2|TRBJ2-1|-
CASSLGLAGEGGEQFF
TGTGCCAGCAGCTTGGGACTAGCGGGAGAAGGGGGTGAGCAGTTCTTC
>TRBV6-1|-|TRBJ2-7|-
CASSELPGSTLYEQYF
TGTGCCAGCAGTGAATTGCCAGGGTCGACCCTTTACGAGCAGTACTTC
>TRBV27|TRBD2|TRBJ2-7|-
CASSLTSAAYEQYF
TGTGCCAGCAGTTTAACTAGCGCAGCCTACGAGCAGTACTTC
>TRBV10-1|-|TRBJ2-2|-
CASSDHGPGGTGELFF
TGCGCCAGCAGTGATCATGGGCCCGGGGGCACCGGGGAGCTGTTTTTT
>TRBV7-9|-|TRBJ1-2|-
CASSGPSLNYGYTF
TGTGCCAGCAGCGGGCCCTCGCTAAACTATGGCTACACCTTC
>TRBV27|-|TRBJ1-2|-
CASSLLGSGLRSYTF
TGTGCCAGCAGTTTATTGGGAAGCGGCCTTAGAAGCTACACCTTC
>TRBV4-1|TRBD2|TRBJ2-7|-
CASSQDPGGLYEQYF
TGCGCCAGCAGCCAAGATCCGGGGGGGCTCTACGAGCAGTACTTC
>TRBV29-1|TRBD1|TRBJ1-2|-
CSVESAEQGNTF
TGCAGCGTTGAAAGCGCGGAACAGGGGAACACCTTC
>TRBV29-1|TRBD2|TRBJ2-1|-
CSVDGLLAGGNEQFF
TGCAGCGTGGATGGACTACTAGCGGGAGGCAATGAGCAGTTCTTC
>TRBV7-9|-|TRBJ2-5|-
CASSLGLAPQETQYF
TGTGCCAGCAGCTTAGGGCTGGCCCCCCAAGAGACCCAGTACTTC
>TRBV5-1|-|TRBJ2-3|-
CASSRNTDTQYF
TGCGCCAGCAGCCGGAACACAGATACGCAGTATTTT
>TRBV5-4|-|TRBJ2-3|-
CASSLGQDKTNTDTQYF
TGTGCCAGCAGCTTGGGTCAGGACAAGACAAACACAGATACGCAGTATTTT
>TRBV29-1|-|TRBJ2-7|-
CSVAGPDSYEQYF
TGCAGCGTTGCTGGGCCCGACTCCTACGAGCAGTACTTC
>TRBV13|TRBD2|TRBJ2-7|-
CASSFSGGFSYEQYF
TGTGCCAGCAGCTTTAGCGGGGGGTTCAGCTACGAGCAGTACTTC
>TRBV5-1|-|TRBJ2-3|-
CASSFAQVTDTQYF
TGCGCCAGCAGCTTCGCGCAGGTCACAGATACGCAGTATTTT
>TRBV12-5|-|TRBJ1-3|-
CASGSQLLDRRNTIYF
TGTGCTAGTGGTTCGCAGTTACTGGACCGCCGGAACACCATATATTTT
>TRBV14|-|TRBJ2-5|-
CASTSTDSEETQYF
TGTGCCAGCACCTCCACGGATTCGGAGGAGACCCAGTACTTC
>TRBV7-9|-|TRBJ1-2|-
CASAKEGYGYTF
TGTGCCAGCGCGAAGGAGGGCTATGGCTACACCTTC
>TRBV9|-|TRBJ2-7|-
CASSGQDTYEQYF
TGTGCCAGCTCGGGGCAGGACACCTACGAGCAGTACTTC
>TRBV5-5|-|TRBJ1-1|-
CASSLALGEAFF
TGTGCCAGCAGCTTGGCCCTAGGTGAAGCTTTCTTT
>TRBV7-8|TRBD2|TRBJ2-7|-
CASSSGGPEQYF
TGTGCCAGCAGCTCGGGAGGGCCCGAGCAGTACTTC
>TRBV10-3|-|TRBJ2-2|-
CAISDPSNTGELFF
TGTGCCATCAGCGACCCTTCGAACACCGGGGAGCTGTTTTTT
>TRBV27|-|TRBJ2-1|-
CASHRLAGPNNEQFF
TGTGCCAGCCATCGGCTGGCGGGACCGAACAATGAGCAGTTCTTC
>TRBV30|-|TRBJ1-2|-
CAWDGTPYGYTF
TGTGCCTGGGACGGGACACCCTATGGCTACACCTTC
>TRBV6-5|-|TRBJ2-6|-
CASHSGANVLTF
TGTGCCAGTCACTCGGGGGCCAACGTCCTGACTTTC
>TRBV7-9|-|TRBJ2-3|-
CASSLGQAADTQYF
TGTGCCAGCAGCTTAGGACAGGCGGCAGATACGCAGTATTTT
>TRBV6-6|TRBD1|TRBJ1-3|-
CASSYIQGGRDTIYF
TGTGCCAGCAGTTATATACAGGGGGGGCGGGACACCATATATTTT
>TRBV7-9|TRBD1|TRBJ1-4|-
CASSFGTGEMANEKLFF
TGTGCCAGCAGCTTCGGGACAGGGGAAATGGCTAATGAAAAACTGTTTTTT
>TRBV4-1|TRBD1|TRBJ1-4|-
CASSRMGQGNEKLFF
TGCGCCAGCAGCCGCATGGGACAGGGGAATGAAAAACTGTTTTTT